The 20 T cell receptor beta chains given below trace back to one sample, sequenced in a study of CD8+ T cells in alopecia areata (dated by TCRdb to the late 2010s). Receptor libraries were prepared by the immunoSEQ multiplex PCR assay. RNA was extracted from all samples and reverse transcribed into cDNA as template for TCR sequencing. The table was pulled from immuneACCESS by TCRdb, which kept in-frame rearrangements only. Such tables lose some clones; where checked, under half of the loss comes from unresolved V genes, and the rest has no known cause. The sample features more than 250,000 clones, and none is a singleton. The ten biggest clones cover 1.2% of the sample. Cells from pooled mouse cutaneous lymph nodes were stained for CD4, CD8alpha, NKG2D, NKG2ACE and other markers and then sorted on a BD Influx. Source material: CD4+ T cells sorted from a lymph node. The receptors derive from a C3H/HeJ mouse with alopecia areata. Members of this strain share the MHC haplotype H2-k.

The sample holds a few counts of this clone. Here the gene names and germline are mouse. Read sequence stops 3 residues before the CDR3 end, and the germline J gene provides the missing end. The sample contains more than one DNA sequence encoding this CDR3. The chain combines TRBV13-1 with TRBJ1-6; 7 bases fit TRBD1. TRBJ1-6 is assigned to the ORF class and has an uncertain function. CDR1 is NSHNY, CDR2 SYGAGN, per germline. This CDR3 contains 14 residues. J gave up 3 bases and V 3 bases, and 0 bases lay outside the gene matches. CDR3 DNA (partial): TGTGCCAGCAGTGGACAGGGCTATAATTCGCCC. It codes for CASSGQGYNSP. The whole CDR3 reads CASSGQGYNSPLYF.

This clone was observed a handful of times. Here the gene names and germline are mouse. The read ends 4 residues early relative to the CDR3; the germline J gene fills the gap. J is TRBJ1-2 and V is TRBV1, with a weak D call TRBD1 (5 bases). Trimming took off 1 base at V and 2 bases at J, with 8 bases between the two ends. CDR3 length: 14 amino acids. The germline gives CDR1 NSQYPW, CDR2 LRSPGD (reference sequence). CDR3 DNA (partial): TGCACCTGCAGTGCAGCCGCAGGGAACTCC. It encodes CTCSAAAGNS. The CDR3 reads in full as CTCSAAAGNSDYTF.

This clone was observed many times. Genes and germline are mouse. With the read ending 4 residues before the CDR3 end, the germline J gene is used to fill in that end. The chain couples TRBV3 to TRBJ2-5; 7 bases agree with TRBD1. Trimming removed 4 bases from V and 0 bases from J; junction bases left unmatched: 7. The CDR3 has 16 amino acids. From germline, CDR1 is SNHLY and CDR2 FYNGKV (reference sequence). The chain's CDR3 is CASSSTRDSNQDTQYF. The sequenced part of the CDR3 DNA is TGTGCCAGCAGCTCGACTCGGGACAGTAACCAAGAC.

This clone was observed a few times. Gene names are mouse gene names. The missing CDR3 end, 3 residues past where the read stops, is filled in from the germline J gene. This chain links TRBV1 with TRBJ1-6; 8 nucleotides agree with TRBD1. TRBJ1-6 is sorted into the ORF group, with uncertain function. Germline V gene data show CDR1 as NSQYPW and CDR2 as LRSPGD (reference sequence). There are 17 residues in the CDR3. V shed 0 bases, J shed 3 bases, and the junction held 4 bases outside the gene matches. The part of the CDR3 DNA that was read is TGCACCTGCAGTGCAGATTACGGGACAGGCTATAATTCGCCC. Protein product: CTCSADYGTGYNSP. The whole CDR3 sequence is CTCSADYGTGYNSPLYF.

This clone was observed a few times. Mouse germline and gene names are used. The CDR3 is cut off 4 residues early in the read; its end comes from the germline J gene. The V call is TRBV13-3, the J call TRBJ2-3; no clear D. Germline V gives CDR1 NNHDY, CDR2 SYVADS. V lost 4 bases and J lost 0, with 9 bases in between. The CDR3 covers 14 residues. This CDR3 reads CASSQEGSAETLYF. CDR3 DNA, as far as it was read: TGTGCCAGCAGTCAGGAAGGGAGTGCAGAA.

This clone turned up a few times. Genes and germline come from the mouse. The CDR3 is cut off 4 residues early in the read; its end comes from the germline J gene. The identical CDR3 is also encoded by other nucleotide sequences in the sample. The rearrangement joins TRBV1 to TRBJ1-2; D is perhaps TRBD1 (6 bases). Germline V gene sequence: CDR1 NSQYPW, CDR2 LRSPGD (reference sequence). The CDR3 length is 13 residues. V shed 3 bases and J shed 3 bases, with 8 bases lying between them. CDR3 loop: CTCSAEGDSDYTF. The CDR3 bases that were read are TGCACCTGCAGTGCCGAGGGGGACTCC.

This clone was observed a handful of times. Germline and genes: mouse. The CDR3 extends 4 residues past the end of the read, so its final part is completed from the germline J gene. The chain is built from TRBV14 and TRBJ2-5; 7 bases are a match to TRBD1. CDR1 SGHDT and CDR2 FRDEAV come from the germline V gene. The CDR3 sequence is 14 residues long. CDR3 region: CASRRQGEKDTQYF. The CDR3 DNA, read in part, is TGTGCCAGCAGACGACAGGGTGAGAAAGAC.

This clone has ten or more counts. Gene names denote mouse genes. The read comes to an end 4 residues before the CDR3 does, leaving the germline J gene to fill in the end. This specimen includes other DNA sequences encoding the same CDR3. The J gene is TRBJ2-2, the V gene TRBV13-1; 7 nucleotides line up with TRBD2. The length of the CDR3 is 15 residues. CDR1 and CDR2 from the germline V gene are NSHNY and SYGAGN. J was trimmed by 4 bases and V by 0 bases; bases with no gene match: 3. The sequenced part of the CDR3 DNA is TGTGCCAGCAGTGATGCATTGGGGGGCACCGGG. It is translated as CASSDALGGTG. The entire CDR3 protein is CASSDALGGTGQLYF.

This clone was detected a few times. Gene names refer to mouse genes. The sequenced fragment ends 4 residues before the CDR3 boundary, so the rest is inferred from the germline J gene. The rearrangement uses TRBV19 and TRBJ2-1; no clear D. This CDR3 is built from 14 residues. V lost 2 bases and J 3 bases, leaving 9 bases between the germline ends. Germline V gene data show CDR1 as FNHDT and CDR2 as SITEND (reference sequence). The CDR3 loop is CASSISLAYAEQFF. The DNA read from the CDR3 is TGTGCCAGCAGTATCTCGCTGGCCTATGCT.

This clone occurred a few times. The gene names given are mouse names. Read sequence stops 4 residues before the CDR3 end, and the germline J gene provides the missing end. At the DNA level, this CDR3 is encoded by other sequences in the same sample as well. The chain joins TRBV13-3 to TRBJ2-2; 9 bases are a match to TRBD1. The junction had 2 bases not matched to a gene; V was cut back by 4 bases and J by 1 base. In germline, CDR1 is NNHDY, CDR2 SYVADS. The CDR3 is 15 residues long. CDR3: CASSRDRENTGQLYF. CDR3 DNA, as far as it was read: TGTGCCAGCAGTCGGGACAGGGAAAACACCGGG.

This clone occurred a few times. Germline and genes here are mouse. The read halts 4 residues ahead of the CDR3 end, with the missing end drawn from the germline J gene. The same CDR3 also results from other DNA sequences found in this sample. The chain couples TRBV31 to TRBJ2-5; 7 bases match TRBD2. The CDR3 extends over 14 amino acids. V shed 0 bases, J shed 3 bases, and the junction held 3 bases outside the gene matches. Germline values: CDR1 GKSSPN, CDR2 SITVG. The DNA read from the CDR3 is TGTGCCTGGAGTCTGCGGGGGGGTCAAGAC. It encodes CAWSLRGGQD. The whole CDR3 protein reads CAWSLRGGQDTQYF.

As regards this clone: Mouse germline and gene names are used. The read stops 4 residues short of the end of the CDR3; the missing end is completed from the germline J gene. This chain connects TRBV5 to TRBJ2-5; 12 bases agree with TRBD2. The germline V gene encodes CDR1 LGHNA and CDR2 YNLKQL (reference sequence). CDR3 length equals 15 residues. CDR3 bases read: TGTGCCAGCAGCCGCGGGACTGGGGGGAGAGAC. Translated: CASSRGTGGRD. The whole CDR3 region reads CASSRGTGGRDTQYF.

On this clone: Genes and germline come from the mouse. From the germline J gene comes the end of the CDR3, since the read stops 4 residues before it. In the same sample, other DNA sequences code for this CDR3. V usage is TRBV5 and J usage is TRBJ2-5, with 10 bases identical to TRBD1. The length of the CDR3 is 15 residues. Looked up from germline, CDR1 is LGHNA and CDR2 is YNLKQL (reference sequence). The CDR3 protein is CASSQSGTGEDTQYF. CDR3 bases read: TGTGCCAGCAGCCAAAGCGGGACAGGGGAAGAC.

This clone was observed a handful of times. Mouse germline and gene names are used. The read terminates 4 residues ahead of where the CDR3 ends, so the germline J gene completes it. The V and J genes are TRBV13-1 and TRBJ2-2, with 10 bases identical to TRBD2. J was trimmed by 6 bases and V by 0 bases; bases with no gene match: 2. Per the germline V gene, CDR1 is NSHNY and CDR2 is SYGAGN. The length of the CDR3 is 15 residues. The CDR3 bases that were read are TGTGCCAGCAGTGATGCCTGGGGGGGCGCCGGG. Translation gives CASSDAWGGAG. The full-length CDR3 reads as CASSDAWGGAGQLYF.

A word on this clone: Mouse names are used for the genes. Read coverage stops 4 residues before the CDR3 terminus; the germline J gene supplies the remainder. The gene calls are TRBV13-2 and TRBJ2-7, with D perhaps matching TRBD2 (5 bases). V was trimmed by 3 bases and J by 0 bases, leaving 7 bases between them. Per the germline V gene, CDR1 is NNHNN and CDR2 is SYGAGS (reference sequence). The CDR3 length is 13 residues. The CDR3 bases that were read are TGTGCCAGCGGTGCTGGGAGCTCCTAT. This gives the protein CASGAGSSY. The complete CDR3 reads CASGAGSSYEQYF.

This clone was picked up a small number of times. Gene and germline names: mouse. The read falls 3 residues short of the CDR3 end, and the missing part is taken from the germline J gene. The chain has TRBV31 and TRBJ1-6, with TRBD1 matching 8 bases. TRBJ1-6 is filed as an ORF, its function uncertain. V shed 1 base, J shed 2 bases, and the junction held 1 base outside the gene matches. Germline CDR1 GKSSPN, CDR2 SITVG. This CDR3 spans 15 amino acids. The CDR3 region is CAWSPGGAYNSPLYF. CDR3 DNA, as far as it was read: TGTGCCTGGAGTCCAGGGGGCGCCTATAATTCGCCC.

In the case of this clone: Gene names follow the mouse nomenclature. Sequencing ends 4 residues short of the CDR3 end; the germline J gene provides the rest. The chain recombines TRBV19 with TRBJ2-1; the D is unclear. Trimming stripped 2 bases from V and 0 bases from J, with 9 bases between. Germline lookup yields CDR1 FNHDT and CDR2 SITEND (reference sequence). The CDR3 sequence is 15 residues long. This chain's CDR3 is CASSIDTNNYAEQFF. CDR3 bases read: TGTGCCAGCAGTATCGACACCAATAACTATGCT.

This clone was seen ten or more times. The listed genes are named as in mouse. The sequenced part of the CDR3 DNA is TGTGCTAGCAGCCGGACACCTAGTGCAGAA. It translates to CASSRTPSAE. The entire CDR3 is CASSRTPSAETLYF. The chain links TRBV17 to TRBJ2-3; D might be TRBD1 (5 bases). The missing CDR3 end, 4 residues past where the read stops, is filled in from the germline J gene. Trimming pared 6 bases from V and 0 bases from J, leaving 10 bases between. The CDR3 has 14 amino acids. Per the germline V gene, CDR1 is MNHDT and CDR2 is YYDKIL.

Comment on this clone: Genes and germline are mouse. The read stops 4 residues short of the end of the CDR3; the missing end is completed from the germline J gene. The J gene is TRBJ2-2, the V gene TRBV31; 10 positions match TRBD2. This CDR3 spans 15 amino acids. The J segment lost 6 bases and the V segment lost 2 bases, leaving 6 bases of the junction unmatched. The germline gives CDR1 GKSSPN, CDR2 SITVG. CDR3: CAWSSLGGRAGQLYF. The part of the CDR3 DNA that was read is TGTGCCTGGAGTTCCCTGGGGGGGCGCGCCGGG.

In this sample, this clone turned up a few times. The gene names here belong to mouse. The DNA read from the CDR3 is TGCACCTGCAGTGAAATCCGGGACATAAACTCC. Translation gives CTCSEIRDINS. The whole CDR3 protein is CTCSEIRDINSDYTF. The V gene is TRBV1, the J gene TRBJ1-2; the D gene is possibly TRBD1 (6 bases). The read ends 4 residues shy of where the CDR3 ends; the end is completed using the germline J gene. There are 15 residues in the CDR3. Germline values: CDR1 NSQYPW, CDR2 LRSPGD (reference sequence). Trimming stripped 4 bases from V and 1 base from J, with 13 bases between.